This T cell receptor (beta chain) was found in a study of cytotoxic CD8 clonotypes in ibrutinib-treated CLL listed by TCRdb under 2021. About the study as a whole: The cohort was composed of roughly ten relapsed/refractory and about 16 treatment-naive patients; IGHV unmutated status was identified in some 17 patients. Cryopreserved peripheral blood mononuclear cells were collected before treatment, at response, and at either disease progression or sustained remission. Partial responses were observed in some 24 patients and complete responses in 2; after a median follow-up of around 68 months, remission was maintained in 15 or so patients and progression was observed in about twelve. Longitudinal samples were available for 26 of the 86 trial participants. Every remission and progressive disease sample was obtained while ibrutinib was still being received by the patients. Response samples were taken after a median of 12 months on treatment, ranging from roughly 6 to 36 months. On average, each sample had 255,043 productive templates and 96,000 or so productive rearrangements. Study-wide findings and limitations: Baseline clonality exceeded that of age-matched healthy donors and correlated strongly with circulating CD8+ T-cell counts. Public clonotypes were rare and either shrank or stayed stable during treatment, and the rise in clonality at ibrutinib response reflected expansion of private clonotypes. Sampling times were not matched between sustained-remission and progressing patients, and lymph node repertoires were not studied. At ibrutinib response clonality went up, during sustained remission it held steady, and at progression it dropped back toward baseline.

Via the germline V gene (reference sequence), CDR1 is SEHNR and CDR2 FQNEAQ. Including the terminal cysteine and phenylalanine, the CDR3 comprises 15 residues. Left in the record is the CDR3 DNA by itself, 45 bases read in frame from the first base. The germline V and J ends show losses of 5 bases and 7 bases respectively, and no gene match explains 10 bases of the junction. About this clone itself: This receptor's antigen is unknown. There are no base qualities to consult, and no much larger clone falls within one base.

On a MiSeq, deep resolution sequencing aimed for a depth between 1 in 1 million and 1 in 200,000 T cells, with each clonotype covered roughly 10x on average. The immunoSEQ hsTCRB Kit was used to generate TCR beta libraries. On the study's bioinformatics: The data were analyzed with ImmunoSEQ Analyzer and ImmunoSEQ Data Assistant, and V, D and J gene assignments followed IMGT definitions. Clonality, with values ranging from 0 to 1, was calculated as one minus the normalized Shannon entropy of productive rearrangement frequencies. Public clonotype analysis was restricted to overrepresented clonotypes comprising at least 0.05% of each patient's repertoire. Repertoires from some 14 age-matched healthy donors in immuneACCESS were used as clonality controls. Drawn from immuneACCESS, this table holds only the in-frame rearrangements with V and J called that TCRdb kept. Clones are partly lost; checked studies trace under half to an unresolved V gene and leave the rest unexplained. That table supplies the V and J calls and clone size; D and trimming were determined from the DNA. The sample contains 200,000 to 250,000 clones, over 65% of them found a single time. 5.9% of the sample rests with the top ten.

In light of the paper, this sample's time point label describes: about eleven months on ibrutinib. For TCR beta library preparation, around 1.8 micrograms of genomic DNA were extracted from the cryopreserved PBMCs. Longitudinal blood samples from CLL patients on ibrutinib monotherapy underwent high-throughput TCR beta sequencing. Patients were enrolled in a phase 2 open-label single-center ibrutinib monotherapy trial. The input for sequencing was PBMCs, taken after 12 months of ibrutinib treatment. Rearrangement joined TRBV7-9 to TRBJ2-7, and TRBD2 matches 11 of the central bases. The TCR comes from a human donor with chronic lymphocytic leukemia. CDR3 reads: CASSTTSGGPGEQYF. The DNA sequence is given as TGTGCCAGCAGCACAACTAGCGGGGGACCTGGGGAGCAGTACTTC.